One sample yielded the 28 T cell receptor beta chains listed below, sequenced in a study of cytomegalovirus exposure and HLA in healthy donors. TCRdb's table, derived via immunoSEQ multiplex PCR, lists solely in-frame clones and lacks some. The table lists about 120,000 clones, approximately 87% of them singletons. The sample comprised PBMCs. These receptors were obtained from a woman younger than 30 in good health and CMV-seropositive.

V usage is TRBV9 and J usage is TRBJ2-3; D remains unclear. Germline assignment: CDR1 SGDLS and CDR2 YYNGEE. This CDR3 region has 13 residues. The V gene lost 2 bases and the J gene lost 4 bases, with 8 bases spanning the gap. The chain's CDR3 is CASSVVSADTQYF. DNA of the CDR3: TGTGCCAGCAGCGTTGTGTCTGCAGATACGCAGTATTTT.

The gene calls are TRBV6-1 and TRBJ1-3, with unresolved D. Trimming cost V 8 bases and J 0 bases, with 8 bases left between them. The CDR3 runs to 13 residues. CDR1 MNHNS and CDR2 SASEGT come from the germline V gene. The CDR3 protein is CASGRGSGNTIYF. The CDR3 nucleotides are TGTGCCAGCGGCCGAGGCTCTGGAAACACCATATATTTT.

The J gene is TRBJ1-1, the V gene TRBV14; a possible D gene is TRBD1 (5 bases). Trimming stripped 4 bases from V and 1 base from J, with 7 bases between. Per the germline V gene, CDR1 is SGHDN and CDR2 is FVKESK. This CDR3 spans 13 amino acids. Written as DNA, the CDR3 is TGTGCCAGCAGCCCGACAGAGAACACTGAAGCTTTCTTT. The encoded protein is CASSPTENTEAFF.

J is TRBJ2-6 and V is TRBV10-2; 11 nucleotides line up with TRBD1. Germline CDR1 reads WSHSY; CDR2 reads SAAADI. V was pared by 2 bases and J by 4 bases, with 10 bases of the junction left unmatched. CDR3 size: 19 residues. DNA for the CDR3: TGCGCCAGCAGTGAGCCCCCTGGACAGGGGGCTGTGGGGGCCAACGTCCTGACTTTC. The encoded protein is CASSEPPGQGAVGANVLTF.

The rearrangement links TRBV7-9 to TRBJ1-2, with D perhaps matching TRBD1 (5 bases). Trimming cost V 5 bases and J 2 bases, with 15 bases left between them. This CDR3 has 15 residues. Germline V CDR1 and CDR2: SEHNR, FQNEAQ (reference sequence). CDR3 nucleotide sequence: TGTGCCAGCAGCATCGGGACGGGGGAGAACTATGGCTACACCTTC. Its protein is CASSIGTGENYGYTF.

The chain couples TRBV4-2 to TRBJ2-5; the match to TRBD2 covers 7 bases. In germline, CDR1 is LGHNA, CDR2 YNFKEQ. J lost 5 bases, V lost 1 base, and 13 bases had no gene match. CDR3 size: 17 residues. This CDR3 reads CASSQGGGGEGLETQYF. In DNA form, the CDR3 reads TGTGCCAGCAGCCAAGGAGGTGGAGGGGAGGGTTTGGAGACCCAGTACTTC.

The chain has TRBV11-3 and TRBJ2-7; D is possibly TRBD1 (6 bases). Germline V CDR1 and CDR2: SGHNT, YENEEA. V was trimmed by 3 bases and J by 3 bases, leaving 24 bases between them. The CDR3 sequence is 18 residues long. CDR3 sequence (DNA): TGTGCCAGCAGCTTCGAAATGAGATGGGACACGGAGATCTACGAGCAGTACTTC. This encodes CASSFEMRWDTEIYEQYF.

CDR3 in DNA: TGTGCCAGCAGTTTAGGCGGGAGTCCCACAGATACGCAGTATTTT. This encodes CASSLGGSPTDTQYF. V is TRBV28 and J is TRBJ2-3; the match to TRBD2 covers 7 bases. The V segment lost 2 bases and the J segment 2 bases; nucleotides outside the gene matches: 4. This CDR3 contains 15 residues. The germline gives CDR1 MDHEN, CDR2 SYDVKM.

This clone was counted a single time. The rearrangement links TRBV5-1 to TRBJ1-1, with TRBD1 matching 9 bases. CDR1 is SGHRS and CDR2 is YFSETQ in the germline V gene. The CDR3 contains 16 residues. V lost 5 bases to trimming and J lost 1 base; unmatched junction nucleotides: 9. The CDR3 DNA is TGCGCCAGCAGGGGGACAGGGTCGAACGCGAACACTGAAGCTTTCTTT. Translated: CASRGTGSNANTEAFF.

CDR3 bases: TGTGCCAGCAGCTTAGACCTTGGACTAGCGGGAGGAGAGACCCAGTACTTC. Translation gives CASSLDLGLAGGETQYF. V gene TRBV11-2 combines with J gene TRBJ2-5; 14 positions match TRBD2. The junction had 4 bases not matched to a gene; V was cut back by 0 bases and J by 4 bases. The CDR3 is 17 amino acids. Germline loops: CDR1 SGHAT, CDR2 FQNNGV.

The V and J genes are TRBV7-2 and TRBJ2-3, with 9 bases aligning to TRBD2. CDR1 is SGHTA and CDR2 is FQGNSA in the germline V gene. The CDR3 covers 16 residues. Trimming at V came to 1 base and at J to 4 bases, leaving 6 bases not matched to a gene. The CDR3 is CASSLEGRGGADTQYF. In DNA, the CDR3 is TGTGCCAGCAGCTTAGAAGGGCGGGGGGGCGCAGATACGCAGTATTTT.

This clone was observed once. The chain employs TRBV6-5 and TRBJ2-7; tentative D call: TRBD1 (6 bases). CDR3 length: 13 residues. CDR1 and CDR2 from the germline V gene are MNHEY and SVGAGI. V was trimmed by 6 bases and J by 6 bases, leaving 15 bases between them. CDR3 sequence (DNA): TGTGCCAGCAGAGAGACAACAGGGCTCGAGCAGTACTTC. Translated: CASRETTGLEQYF.

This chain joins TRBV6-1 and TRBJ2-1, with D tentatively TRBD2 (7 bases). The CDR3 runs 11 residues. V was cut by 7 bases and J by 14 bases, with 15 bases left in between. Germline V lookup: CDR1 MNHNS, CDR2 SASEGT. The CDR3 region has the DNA TGTGCCAGCAATGGGGGGGCAGGAGAGTTCTTC. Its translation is CASNGGAGEFF.

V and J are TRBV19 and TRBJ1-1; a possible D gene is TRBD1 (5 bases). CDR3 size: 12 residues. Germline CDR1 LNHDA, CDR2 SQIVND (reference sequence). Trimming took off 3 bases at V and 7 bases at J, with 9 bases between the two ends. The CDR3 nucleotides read TGTGCCAGTAGTATTGGGACTGTTGAAGCTTTCTTT. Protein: CASSIGTVEAFF.

As DNA, the CDR3 is TGTGCCAGCAGCTTATTGGGACAGAGTAATTCACCCCTCCACTTT. Amino acid sequence: CASSLLGQSNSPLHF. This sequence joins TRBV7-9 and TRBJ1-6, with 7 bases matching TRBD1. The CDR3 loop spans 15 amino acids. Germline V gene lookup returns CDR1 SEHNR and CDR2 FQNEAQ (reference sequence). With 2 bases clipped from V and 6 bases from J, the junction kept 4 bases outside the gene matches.

CDR3 sequence: CATSRVRGLNTEAFF. The CDR3 DNA follows: TGTGCCACCAGCAGAGTCAGGGGGTTGAACACTGAAGCTTTCTTT. The gene calls are TRBV15 and TRBJ1-1; 7 nucleotides align to TRBD1. CDR1 and CDR2 (germline): LNHNV, YYDKDF (reference sequence). The V and J ends lost 1 base and 0 bases, in that order; junction bases with no gene match: 2. CDR3 size: 15 residues.

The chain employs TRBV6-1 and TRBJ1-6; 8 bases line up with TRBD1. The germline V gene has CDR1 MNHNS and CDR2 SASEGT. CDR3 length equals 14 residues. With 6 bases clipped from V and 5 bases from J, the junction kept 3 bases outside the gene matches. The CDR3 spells CASRVRGHNSPLHF. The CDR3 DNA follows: TGTGCCAGCAGGGTCAGGGGGCATAATTCACCCCTCCACTTT.

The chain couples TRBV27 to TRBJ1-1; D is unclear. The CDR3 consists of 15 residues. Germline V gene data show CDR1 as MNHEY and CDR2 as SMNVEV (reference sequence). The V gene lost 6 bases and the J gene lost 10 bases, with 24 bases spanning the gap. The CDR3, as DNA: TGTGCCAGCAGACCGACCCTACTTGGTGAGGAGGGAGCTTTCTTT. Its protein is CASRPTLLGEEGAFF.

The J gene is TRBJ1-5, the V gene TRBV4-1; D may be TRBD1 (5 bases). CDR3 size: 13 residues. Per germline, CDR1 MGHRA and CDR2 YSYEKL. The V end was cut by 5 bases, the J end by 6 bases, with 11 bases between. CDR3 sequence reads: CASSNLGGQPQHF. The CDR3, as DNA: TGCGCCAGCAGCAACTTGGGGGGTCAGCCCCAGCATTTT.

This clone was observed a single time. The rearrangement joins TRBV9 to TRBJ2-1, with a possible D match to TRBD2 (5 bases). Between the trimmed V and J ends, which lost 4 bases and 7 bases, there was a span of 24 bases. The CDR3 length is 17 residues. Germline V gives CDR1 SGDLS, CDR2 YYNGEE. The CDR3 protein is CASSSKGVGERRNEQFF. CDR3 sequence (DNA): TGTGCCAGCAGCTCCAAAGGAGTGGGAGAAAGGCGGAATGAGCAGTTCTTC.

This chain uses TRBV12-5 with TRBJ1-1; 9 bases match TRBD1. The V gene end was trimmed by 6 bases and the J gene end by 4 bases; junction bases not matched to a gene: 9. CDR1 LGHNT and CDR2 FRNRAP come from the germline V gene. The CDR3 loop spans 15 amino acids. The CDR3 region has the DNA TGTGCTAGTGGCCCGGGACAGGGACTGGGCACTGAAGCTTTCTTT. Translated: CASGPGQGLGTEAFF.

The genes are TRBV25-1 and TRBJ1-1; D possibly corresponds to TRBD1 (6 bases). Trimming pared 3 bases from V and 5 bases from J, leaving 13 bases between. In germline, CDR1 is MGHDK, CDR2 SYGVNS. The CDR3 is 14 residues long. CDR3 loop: CASSDGGGRTEAFF. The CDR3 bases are TGTGCCAGCAGTGACGGCGGGGGGCGGACTGAAGCTTTCTTT. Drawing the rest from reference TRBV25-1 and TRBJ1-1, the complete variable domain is EADIYQTPRYLVIGTGKKITLECSQTMGHDKMYWYQQDPGMELHLIHYSYGVNSTEKGDLSSESTVSRIRTEHFPLTLESARPSHTSQYLCASSDGGGRTEAFFGQGTRLTVV.

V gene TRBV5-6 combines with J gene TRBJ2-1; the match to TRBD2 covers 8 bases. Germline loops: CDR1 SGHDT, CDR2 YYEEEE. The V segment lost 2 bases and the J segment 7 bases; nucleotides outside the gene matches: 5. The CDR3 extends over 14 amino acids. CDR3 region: CASSLTSGKNEQFF. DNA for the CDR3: TGTGCCAGCAGCTTAACTAGCGGTAAAAATGAGCAGTTCTTC. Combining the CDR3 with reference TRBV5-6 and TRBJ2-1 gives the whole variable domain DAGVTQSPTHLIKTRGQQVTLRCSPKSGHDTVSWYQQALGQGPQFIFQYYEEEERQRGNFPDRFSGHQFPNYSSELNVNALLLGDSALYLCASSLTSGKNEQFFGPGTRLTVL.

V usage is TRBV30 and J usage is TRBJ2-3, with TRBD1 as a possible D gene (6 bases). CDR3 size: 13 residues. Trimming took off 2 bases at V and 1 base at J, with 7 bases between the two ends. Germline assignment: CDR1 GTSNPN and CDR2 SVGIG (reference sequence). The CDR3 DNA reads TGTGCCTGGAGTAAGGGGGGCACAGATACGCAGTATTTT. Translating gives CAWSKGGTDTQYF.

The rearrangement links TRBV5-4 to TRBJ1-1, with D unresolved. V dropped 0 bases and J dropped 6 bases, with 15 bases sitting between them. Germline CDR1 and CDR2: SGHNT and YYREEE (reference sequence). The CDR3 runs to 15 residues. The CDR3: CASSLALGSVAEAFF. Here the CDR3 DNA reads TGTGCCAGCAGCTTGGCCCTGGGCTCGGTCGCTGAAGCTTTCTTT. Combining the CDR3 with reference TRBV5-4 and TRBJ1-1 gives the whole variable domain ETGVTQSPTHLIKTRGQQVTLRCSSQSGHNTVSWYQQALGQGPQFIFQYYREEENGRGNFPPRFSGLQFPNYSSELNVNALELDDSALYLCASSLALGSVAEAFFGQGTRLTVV.

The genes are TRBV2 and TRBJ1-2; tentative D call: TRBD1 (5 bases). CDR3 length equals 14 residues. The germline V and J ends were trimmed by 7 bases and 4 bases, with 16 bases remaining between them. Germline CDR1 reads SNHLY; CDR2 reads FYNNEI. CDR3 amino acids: CASTQGRVSYGYTF. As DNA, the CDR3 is TGTGCCAGCACCCAGGGTAGGGTTAGCTATGGCTACACCTTC.

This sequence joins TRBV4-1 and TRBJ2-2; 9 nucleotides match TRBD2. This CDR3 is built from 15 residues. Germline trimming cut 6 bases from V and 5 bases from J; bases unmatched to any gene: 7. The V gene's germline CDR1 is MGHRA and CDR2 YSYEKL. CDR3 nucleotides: TGCGCCAGCAGGACCATAGCGGGAGAGACCGGGGAGCTGTTTTTT. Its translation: CASRTIAGETGELFF.

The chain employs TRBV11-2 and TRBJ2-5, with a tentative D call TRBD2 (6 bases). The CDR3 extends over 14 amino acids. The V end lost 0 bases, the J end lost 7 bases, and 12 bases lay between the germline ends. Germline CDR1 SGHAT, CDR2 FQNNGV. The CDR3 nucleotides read TGTGCCAGCAGCTTAGAGGGGGGACTCTCGACCCAGTACTTC. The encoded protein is CASSLEGGLSTQYF.